The rows below give T cell receptor beta chains drawn from one sample of a study of cytomegalovirus exposure and HLA in healthy donors. Here immunoSEQ multiplex PCR was the method, and the copy in TCRdb shows in-frame clones only, minus some. The sample includes some 140,000 clones, just under 85% of them seen just once. Sequencing was done on a sample of PBMCs. The receptor source for this set is a woman in her 30s in good health and CMV-seronegative. CDR3s include the opening cysteine and the closing phenylalanine or tryptophan. A D gene is named only where the DNA matches it firmly. Clone size appears in some rows only: once, few, many, or a class for an expanded clone.

j_gene | abundance | v_gene | d_gene | CDR3nt | CDR3aa
TRBJ1-1 | . | TRBV5-1 | . | TGCGCCAGCAGCTTGGACCCCCACAGCTCGGTCACTGAAGCTTTCTTT | CASSLDPHSSVTEAFF
TRBJ1-5 | . | TRBV18 | . | TGTGCCAGCTCACCCAACCCCGGGGGCAATCAGCCCCAGCATTTT | CASSPNPGGNQPQHF
TRBJ2-1 | . | TRBV15 | TRBD2 | TGTGCCACCAGCAGAGTTGAGCGGGGAGACTACAATGAGCAGTTCTTC | CATSRVERGDYNEQFF
TRBJ1-2 | once | TRBV5-1 | . | TGCGCCAGCAGCTTGGACGGACAATATGGCTACACCTTC | CASSLDGQYGYTF
TRBJ1-1 | . | TRBV29-1 | . | TGCAGCGTTCGACGGGGAAGGGACACTGAAGCTTTCTTT | CSVRRGRDTEAFF
TRBJ2-6 | . | TRBV15 | TRBD2 | TGTGCCACCAGCAGCGGACTAGCGGGCTCTGGGGCCAACGTCCTGACTTTC | CATSSGLAGSGANVLTF
TRBJ2-3 | . | TRBV10-3 | TRBD2 | TGTGCCATCAGACTAGCGGGGGGGGGCGCAGATACGCAGTATTTT | CAIRLAGGGADTQYF
TRBJ2-7 | once | TRBV5-6 | . | TGTGCCAGCAGCGGATTCTGGACGGAGGGGATTCGTTACGAGCAGTACTTC | CASSGFWTEGIRYEQYF
TRBJ2-7 | few | TRBV7-8 | TRBD2 | TGTGCCAGCAGCCCAGGGTGGGGGGGATCCTACGAGCAGTACTTC | CASSPGWGGSYEQYF
TRBJ1-2 | few | TRBV7-2 | . | TGTGCCAGCAGCACCAGTCTCTATGGCTACACCTTC | CASSTSLYGYTF
TRBJ2-5 | . | TRBV2 | TRBD2 | TGTGCCAGCCGGGGGGAGCAAGAGACCCAGTACTTC | CASRGEQETQYF
TRBJ2-7 | . | TRBV5-1 | . | TGCGCCAGCAGCTTGGGGGCCGGACAGCTAGGAAGCGAGCAGTACTTC | CASSLGAGQLGSEQYF
TRBJ2-1 | . | TRBV9 | TRBD1 | TGTGCCAGCAGCACCGGGACAGGACGAAACAATGAGCAGTTCTTC | CASSTGTGRNNEQFF
TRBJ1-3 | . | TRBV28 | . | TGTGCCAGCAGTTCCGTCGAGATAAGACAGCTCTCTGGAAACACCATATATTTT | CASSSVEIRQLSGNTIYF
TRBJ1-5 | once | TRBV6-1 | . | TGTGCCAGCAGTGAACAGGGGAGAATCGATCAGCCCCAGCATTTT | CASSEQGRIDQPQHF
TRBJ2-3 | . | TRBV6-5 | . | TGTGCCAGCAGCCCTAGTCTCCCGAGAAGGGGTACGCAGTATTTT | CASSPSLPRRGTQYF
TRBJ1-1 | few | TRBV19 | TRBD1 | TGTGCCAGTAAATCCACAGGGGACACTGAAGCTTTCTTT | CASKSTGDTEAFF
TRBJ1-2 | . | TRBV19 | . | TGTGCCAGTAGTATAGGCACAGTTAATGGCTACACCTTC | CASSIGTVNGYTF
TRBJ2-3 | . | TRBV6-1 | TRBD2 | TGTGCCAGCAGTGCGCGGCTAGCGGGGGGCCTGGCAGATACGCAGTATTTT | CASSARLAGGLADTQYF
TRBJ2-7 | . | TRBV6-5 | TRBD1 | TGTGCCAGCAGAAGGGGACAGGGGGTGTACGAGCAGTACTTC | CASRRGQGVYEQYF
TRBJ1-4 | . | TRBV4-1 | . | TGCGCCAGCAGCCGAGACAGTTCAGCAACTAATGAAAAACTGTTTTTT | CASSRDSSATNEKLFF
TRBJ1-6 | . | TRBV6-4 | TRBD1 | TGTGCCAGCAGTGCTGAGACAGGGATTTCACCCCTCCACTTT | CASSAETGISPLHF
TRBJ1-4 | once | TRBV4-1 | . | TGCGCCAGCAGCCCCGTCATCCCCACACAGCCGCCAAATCTACGGGAAAAACTGTTTTTT | CASSPVIPTQPPNLREKLFF
TRBJ1-3 | . | TRBV11-2 | . | TGTGCCAGCAGCTACGGGGGTCTTGGAAACACCATATATTTT | CASSYGGLGNTIYF
TRBJ1-1 | . | TRBV28 | TRBD1 | TGTGCCAGCAGTTTGACAGGGGTGAACACTGAAGCTTTCTTT | CASSLTGVNTEAFF
TRBJ1-2 | . | TRBV19 | . | TGTGCCACCGAAGGAGGAGATTTCTATGGCTACACCTTC | CATEGGDFYGYTF
TRBJ1-5 | . | TRBV28 | . | TGTGCCAGCAGTCAATTCGGACTTCAGCCCCAGCATTTT | CASSQFGLQPQHF
TRBJ2-5 | . | TRBV28 | TRBD2 | TGTGCCAGCAGCCCCAATAGCGGGGGAGGTACCCAGTACTTC | CASSPNSGGGTQYF
TRBJ2-5 | . | TRBV11-2 | . | TGTGCCAGCAGCTGGGCAGGGGACCAAGAGACCCAGTACTTC | CASSWAGDQETQYF
TRBJ1-6 | . | TRBV18 | TRBD1 | TGTGCCAGCTCCCTCTCGACGGACAGGGATAAATCACCCCTCCACTTT | CASSLSTDRDKSPLHF
TRBJ2-5 | . | TRBV27 | TRBD1 | TGTGCCAGCAGTTTAGGGGGACAGGGGATAGAGACCCAGTACTTC | CASSLGGQGIETQYF
TRBJ2-7 | . | TRBV10-2 | TRBD1 | TGCGCCAGCGAGGCAGGGGGTTCCTACGAGCAGTACTTC | CASEAGGSYEQYF
TRBJ2-1 | . | TRBV18 | . | TGTGCCAGCTCACCAGGGAGCCCCCGCAATGAGCAGTTCTTC | CASSPGSPRNEQFF
TRBJ2-1 | . | TRBV15 | TRBD1 | TGTGCCACCAGCAGAGGACGACAGGGTTCATACAATGAGCAGTTCTTC | CATSRGRQGSYNEQFF
TRBJ1-2 | few | TRBV21-1 | . | TGTGCCAGCAGCAATCACTCCGGGAACTATGGCTACACCTTC | CASSNHSGNYGYTF
TRBJ1-4 | . | TRBV19 | . | TGTGCCAGTAGGCGAGGTGAAAAACTGTTTTTT | CASRRGEKLFF
TRBJ2-7 | few | TRBV6-5 | . | TGTGCCAGCACCAAGGACCAGGGCTCAGGGGAGCAGTACTTC | CASTKDQGSGEQYF
TRBJ1-1 | . | TRBV6-5 | . | TGTGCCAGCAGTTACCTTGGGGGCGTAAACACTGAAGCTTTCTTT | CASSYLGGVNTEAFF